The following is a TCR beta chain sequence with its context. Its antigen remains unknown. 5'RACE template switching added a universal primer site and UMIs to TCR cDNA. TCRdb called the 5' RACE reads again in MiXCR, with one record for every CDR3 protein. The sample contains approximately 330,000 distinct CDR3 sequences, over 4% of which appear only once. These data originate in a study of T cells after yellow fever vaccination. Study-wide results and limits: Reappearing after the booster were most of the clones from primary vaccination (roughly 95% CD4, 88% CD8).

The CDR3 loop spans 15 amino acids. Unmatched junction bases numbered 12, after V lost 8 bases and J lost 4 bases. Germline lookup yields CDR1 SNHLY and CDR2 FYNNEI. The chain uses TRBV2 and TRBJ1-2, with 8 positions matching TRBD1. The input for sequencing was PBMCs, taken 5 days after the yellow fever booster vaccination. This TCR was recovered from a man younger than 35 who received the YFV17D yellow fever vaccine. The CDR3 loop reads CASSPLQDRAYGYTF. CDR3 bases: TGTGCCAGCTCCCCACTCCAGGACAGGGCCTATGGCTACACCTTC.